The T cell receptor beta chain described here comes from a study of T cell responses to AZD1222 COVID-19 vaccine. In regard to this clone: What it binds is not known.

Germline V gives CDR1 SGHNT, CDR2 YYREEE (reference sequence). This CDR3 contains 13 residues. Trimming pared 4 bases from V and 2 bases from J, leaving 10 bases between. Sequenced by immunoSEQ multiplex PCR; TCRdb stores in-frame clones only, minus some. The repertoire holds 98,000 or so clones, with 86% as singletons. Study conclusions and caveats: Spike-specific TCR breadth and depth rose after two AZD1222 doses. Researchers report vaccine-associated CD4 TCRs spanning spike, with dominance at 160-218 and 743-854.

Material: peripheral blood, obtained on day 0 of AZD1222 vaccination. This receptor was identified in an adult in good health. The chain employs TRBV5-4 and TRBJ2-7, with D possibly being TRBD1 or TRBD2 (5 bases each). CDR3 in amino acids: CASSPPGPYEQYF. The CDR3 DNA follows: TGTGCCAGCAGCCCTCCGGGACCCTACGAGCAGTACTTC.